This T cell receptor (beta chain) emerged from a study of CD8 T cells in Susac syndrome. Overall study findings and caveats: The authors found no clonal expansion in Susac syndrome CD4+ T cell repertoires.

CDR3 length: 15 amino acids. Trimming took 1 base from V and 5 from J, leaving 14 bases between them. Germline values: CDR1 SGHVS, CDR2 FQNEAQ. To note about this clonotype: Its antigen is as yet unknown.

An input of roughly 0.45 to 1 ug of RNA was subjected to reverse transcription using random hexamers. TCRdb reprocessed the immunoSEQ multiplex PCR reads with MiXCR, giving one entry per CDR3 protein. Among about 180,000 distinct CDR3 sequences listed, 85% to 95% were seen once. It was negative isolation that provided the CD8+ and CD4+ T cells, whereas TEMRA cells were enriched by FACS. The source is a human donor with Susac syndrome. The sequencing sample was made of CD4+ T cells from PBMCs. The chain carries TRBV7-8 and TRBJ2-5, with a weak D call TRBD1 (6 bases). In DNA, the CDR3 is TGTGCCAGCAGCTTAGACGGGACAAAGGGTGAGACCCAGTACTTC. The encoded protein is CASSLDGTKGETQYF.